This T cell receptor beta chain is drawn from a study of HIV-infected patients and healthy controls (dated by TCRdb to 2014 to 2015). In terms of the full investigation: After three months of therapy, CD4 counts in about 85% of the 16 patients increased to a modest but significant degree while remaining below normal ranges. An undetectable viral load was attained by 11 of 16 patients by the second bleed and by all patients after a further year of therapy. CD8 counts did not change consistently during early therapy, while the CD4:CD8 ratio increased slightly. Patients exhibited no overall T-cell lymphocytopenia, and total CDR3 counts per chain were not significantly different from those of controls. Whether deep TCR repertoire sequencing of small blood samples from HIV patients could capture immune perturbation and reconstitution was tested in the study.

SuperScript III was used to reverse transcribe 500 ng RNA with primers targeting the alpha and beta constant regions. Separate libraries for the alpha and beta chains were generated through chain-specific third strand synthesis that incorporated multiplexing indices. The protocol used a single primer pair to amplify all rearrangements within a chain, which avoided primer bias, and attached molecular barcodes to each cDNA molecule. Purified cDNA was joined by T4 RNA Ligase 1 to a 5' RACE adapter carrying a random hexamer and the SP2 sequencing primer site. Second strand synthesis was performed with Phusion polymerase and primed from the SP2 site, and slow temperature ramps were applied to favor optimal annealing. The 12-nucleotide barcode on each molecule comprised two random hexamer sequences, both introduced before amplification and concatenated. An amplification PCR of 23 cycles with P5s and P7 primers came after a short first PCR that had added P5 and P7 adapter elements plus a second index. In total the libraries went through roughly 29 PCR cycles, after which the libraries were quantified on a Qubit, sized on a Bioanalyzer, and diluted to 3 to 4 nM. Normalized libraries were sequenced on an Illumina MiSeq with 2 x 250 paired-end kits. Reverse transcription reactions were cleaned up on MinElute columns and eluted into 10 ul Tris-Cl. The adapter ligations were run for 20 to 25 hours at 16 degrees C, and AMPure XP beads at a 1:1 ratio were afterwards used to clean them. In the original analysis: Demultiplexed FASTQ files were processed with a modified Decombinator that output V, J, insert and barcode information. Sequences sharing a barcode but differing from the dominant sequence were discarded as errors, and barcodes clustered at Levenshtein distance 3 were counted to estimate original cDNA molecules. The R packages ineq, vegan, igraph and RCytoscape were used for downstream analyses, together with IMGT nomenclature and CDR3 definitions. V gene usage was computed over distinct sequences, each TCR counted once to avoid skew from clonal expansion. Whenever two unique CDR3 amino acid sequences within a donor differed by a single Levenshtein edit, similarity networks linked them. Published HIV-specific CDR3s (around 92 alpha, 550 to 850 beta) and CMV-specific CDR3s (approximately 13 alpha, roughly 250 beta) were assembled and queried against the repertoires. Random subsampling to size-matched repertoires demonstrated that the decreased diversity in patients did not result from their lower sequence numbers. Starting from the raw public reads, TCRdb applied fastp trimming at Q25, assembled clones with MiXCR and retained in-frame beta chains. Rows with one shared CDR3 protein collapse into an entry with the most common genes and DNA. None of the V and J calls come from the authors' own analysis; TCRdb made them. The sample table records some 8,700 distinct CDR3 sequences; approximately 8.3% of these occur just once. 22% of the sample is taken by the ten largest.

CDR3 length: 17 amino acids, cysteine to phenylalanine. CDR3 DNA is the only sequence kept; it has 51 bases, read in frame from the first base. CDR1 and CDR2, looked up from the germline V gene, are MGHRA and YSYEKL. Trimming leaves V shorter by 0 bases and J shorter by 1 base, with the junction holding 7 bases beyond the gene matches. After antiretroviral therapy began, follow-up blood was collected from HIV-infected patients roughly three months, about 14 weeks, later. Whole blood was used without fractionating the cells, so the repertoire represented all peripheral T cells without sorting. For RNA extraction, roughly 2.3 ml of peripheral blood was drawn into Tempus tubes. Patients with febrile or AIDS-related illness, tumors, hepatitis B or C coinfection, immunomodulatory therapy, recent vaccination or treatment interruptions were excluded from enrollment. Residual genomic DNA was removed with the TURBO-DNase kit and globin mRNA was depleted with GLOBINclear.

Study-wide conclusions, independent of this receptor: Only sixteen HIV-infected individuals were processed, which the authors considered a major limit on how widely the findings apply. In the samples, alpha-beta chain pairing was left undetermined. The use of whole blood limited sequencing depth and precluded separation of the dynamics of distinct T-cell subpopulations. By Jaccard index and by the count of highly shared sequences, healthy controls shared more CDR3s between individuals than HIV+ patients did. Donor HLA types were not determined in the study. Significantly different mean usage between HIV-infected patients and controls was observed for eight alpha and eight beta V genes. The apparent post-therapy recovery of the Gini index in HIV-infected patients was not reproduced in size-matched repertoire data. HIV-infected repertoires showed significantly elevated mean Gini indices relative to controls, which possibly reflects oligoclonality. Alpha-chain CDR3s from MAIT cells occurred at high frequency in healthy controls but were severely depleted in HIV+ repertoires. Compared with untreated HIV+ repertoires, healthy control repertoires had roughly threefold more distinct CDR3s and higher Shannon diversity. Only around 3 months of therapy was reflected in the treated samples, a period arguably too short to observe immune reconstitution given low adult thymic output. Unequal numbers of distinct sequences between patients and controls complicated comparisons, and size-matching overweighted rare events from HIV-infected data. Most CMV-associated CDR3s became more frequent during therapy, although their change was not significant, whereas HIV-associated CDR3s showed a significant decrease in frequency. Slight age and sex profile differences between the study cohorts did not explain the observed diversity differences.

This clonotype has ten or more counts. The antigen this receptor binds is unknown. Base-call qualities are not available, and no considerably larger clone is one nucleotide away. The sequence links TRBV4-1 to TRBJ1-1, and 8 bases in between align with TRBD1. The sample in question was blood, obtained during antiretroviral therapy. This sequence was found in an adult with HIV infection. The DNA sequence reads TGCGCCAGCAGCCAAGATCGAGACAGGGGTCAGAACACTGAAGCTTTCTTT. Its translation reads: CASSQDRDRGQNTEAFF.